The next 13 T cell receptor beta chains were all read from a single sample in a study of lymphopenia after photon versus proton radiotherapy. TCRdb's table, derived via immunoSEQ multiplex PCR, lists solely in-frame clones and lacks some. The sample holds 150,000 to 200,000 clones; about 88% are singletons and the top ten take about 4.7%. This specimen was peripheral blood, taken from a patient treated with photon-based radiotherapy. These receptors originate from a man aged 50-59 years with gastric cancer.

This chain joins TRBV19 and TRBJ2-7; 7 bases agree with TRBD1. Germline V gene sequence: CDR1 LNHDA, CDR2 SQIVND (reference sequence). The CDR3 runs 15 residues. The trim removed 4 bases at V and 3 bases at J, leaving 9 bases unmatched. CDR3 sequence (DNA): TGTGCCAGTAGTACCCGACAGGGCAGCAGCTACGAGCAGTACTTC. It encodes CASSTRQGSSYEQYF.

The V and J genes are TRBV29-1 and TRBJ2-1; 12 bases are a match to TRBD1. Germline loops: CDR1 SQVTM, CDR2 ANQGSEA. The junction had 3 bases not matched to a gene; V was cut back by 6 bases and J by 6 bases. The CDR3 spans 13 residues. CDR3 region: CSVRDRGLNEQFF. The CDR3 nucleotides are TGCAGCGTCCGGGACAGGGGGCTCAATGAGCAGTTCTTC.

The CDR3 protein is CASSMGRIQETQYF. Written as DNA, the CDR3 is TGTGCCAGCAGTATGGGACGGATCCAAGAGACCCAGTACTTC. The chain combines TRBV6-5 with TRBJ2-5; D possibly uses TRBD1 or TRBD2 (5 bases each). V shed 5 bases and J shed 1 base, with 11 bases lying between them. Looked up from germline, CDR1 is MNHEY and CDR2 is SVGAGI. The CDR3 sequence is 14 residues long.

This clone was counted between two and nine times. The CDR3 reads CASSLGHQNTGELFF. The CDR3 DNA is TGTGCCAGCAGCTTGGGACACCAGAACACCGGGGAGCTGTTTTTT. The rearrangement links TRBV5-4 to TRBJ2-2; no reliable D call. The germline CDR1 and CDR2 sequences are SGHNT and YYREEE (reference sequence). Trimming stripped 0 bases from V and 1 base from J, with 7 bases between. The CDR3 is 15 amino acids.

This chain uses TRBV2 with TRBJ1-1; 7 bases line up with TRBD1. V was clipped by 5 bases and J by 6 bases; unmatched bases: 3. Germline CDR1 is SNHLY and CDR2 is FYNNEI. CDR3 length equals 12 residues. The CDR3, as DNA: TGTGCCAGCAGTTCGACAGGGTCTGAAGCTTTCTTT. This sequence encodes CASSSTGSEAFF.

The chain combines TRBV6-1 with TRBJ2-7; 14 positions agree with TRBD2. With V trimmed by 8 bases and J by 3 bases, 0 bases remained unmatched. The CDR3 extends over 13 amino acids. Germline V gene data show CDR1 as MNHNS and CDR2 as SASEGT. The CDR3 DNA reads as TGTGCCAGCGGGACTAGCGGGAGCTACGAGCAGTACTTC. Protein: CASGTSGSYEQYF.

V and J are TRBV30 and TRBJ1-5; the D is unclear. This CDR3 is 14 amino acids long. The germline CDR1 and CDR2 sequences are GTSNPN and SVGIG (reference sequence). The V and J ends lost 1 base and 0 bases respectively, with 7 bases between them. The CDR3 loop is CAWSAPGSNQPQHF. DNA for the CDR3: TGTGCCTGGAGTGCCCCCGGTAGCAATCAGCCCCAGCATTTT.

The count of this clone is one. The rearrangement links TRBV6-6 to TRBJ1-1, with a weak D call TRBD1 (6 bases). Trimming cost V 8 bases and J 5 bases, with 21 bases left between them. CDR1 is MNHNY and CDR2 is SVGAGI in the germline V gene (reference sequence). There are 15 residues in the CDR3. The CDR3 DNA reads as TGTGCCAGCGGAAAACAGGGATCTCGGTGGACTGAAGCTTTCTTT. Protein: CASGKQGSRWTEAFF.

With regard to this clone: One junction end disagrees with the germline gene, perhaps due to a read error. This rearrangement joins TRBV18 to TRBJ1-4; possible D gene TRBD1, 6 bases. CDR3 length: 15 amino acids. Germline values: CDR1 KGHSH, CDR2 LQKENI. The CDR3 here is CASSPQGRTDEKLFF. The CDR3 DNA reads as TGTGCCAGCTCACCGCAGGGGCGAACTGATGAAAAACTGTTTTTT.

CDR3: CASTGRANYGYTF. DNA for the CDR3: TGTGCCAGCACCGGCAGAGCTAACTATGGCTACACCTTC. J is TRBJ1-2 and V is TRBV2, with D unresolved. Trimming pared 7 bases from V and 0 bases from J, leaving 9 bases between. The germline CDR1 and CDR2 sequences are SNHLY and FYNNEI. This CDR3 spans 13 amino acids.

CDR3 sequence reads: CASSLAFDRARAEAFF. DNA of the CDR3: TGTGCCAGCAGCTTAGCTTTCGACAGGGCGCGCGCTGAAGCTTTCTTT. This chain joins TRBV7-2 and TRBJ1-1, with 7 bases fitting TRBD1. The ends lost 0 bases at V and 6 bases at J; junction bases unmatched: 10. Germline V gives CDR1 SGHTA, CDR2 FQGNSA. The CDR3 has 16 amino acids.

The chain combines TRBV7-9 with TRBJ1-3, with a weak D call TRBD1 (5 bases). From germline, CDR1 is SEHNR and CDR2 FQNEAQ (reference sequence). The CDR3 is 16 residues long. Trimming removed 5 bases from V and 0 bases from J, with 14 bases in between. The DNA for the CDR3 is TGTGCCAGCAGCAAACTTGGACAAACCTCTGGAAACACCATATATTTT. Translating gives CASSKLGQTSGNTIYF.

This clone was seen once. The chain joins TRBV7-9 to TRBJ2-5; D gene ambiguous. Per germline, CDR1 SEHNR and CDR2 FQNEAQ (reference sequence). CDR3 size: 14 residues. The ends were cut back, 1 base at V and 5 bases at J, with 11 bases in the middle. CDR3 sequence reads: CASSLGGGLETQYF. The CDR3 DNA reads as TGTGCCAGCAGCTTAGGAGGTGGGTTGGAGACCCAGTACTTC.